The sample holds many counts of the clone carrying this T cell receptor beta chain. Its antigen is unknown. This sample was taken from a study of prognosis after radiotherapy for stage I lung cancer. V lost 4 bases, J lost 0 bases, and 6 bases lay in between. The CDR3 loop spans 13 amino acids. Germline V lookup: CDR1 MNHNS, CDR2 SASEGT. The genomic DNA TCR beta CDR3 region underwent two rounds of multiplex PCR. Gene-specific primers for each TRBV and TRBJ gene drove first-round PCR. As the PCR entered its second round, universal primers were used. Via MiXCR, TCRdb re-called the multiplex PCR reads, giving one row per CDR3 protein. The sample lists 30,000 to 40,000 distinct CDR3 sequences; approximately 36% were seen once. Study results and limitations: Among patients who developed distant metastases, Shannon entropy after stereotactic body radiation therapy was lower. Unique TCR clone counts were lower following stereotactic body radiation therapy (median roughly 10,000 versus 7,000).

Sequenced material: PBMCs, taken before or after stereotactic body radiation therapy (not recorded which). The chain recombines TRBV6-1 with TRBJ1-1, with a possible D match to TRBD1 (6 bases). The TCR was taken from a donor over 45 with non-small cell lung cancer. The DNA of the CDR3 is TGTGCCAGCAGTGGGACAGTGAACACTGAAGCTTTCTTT. Translating gives CASSGTVNTEAFF.